This TCR beta chain was identified in a study of graft-versus-host responses after intestinal transplantation. Study context: Multivisceral, liver-intestinal, or isolated intestinal transplants were received by the recipients.

CDR3 size: 16 residues. From germline, CDR1 is MNHEY and CDR2 SMNVEV (reference sequence). Sequencing used immunoSEQ multiplex PCR; TCRdb keeps in-frame clones, though not all of them. The sample shows some 110,000 clones, roughly nine tenths of them seen only once. A note on this clone: As yet, its antigen is unknown. At one end the junction does not follow the germline gene, possibly because of a read error.

Study-wide results and limits: Marrow from the recipient contained GvH clones, some of which had appeared first in ileum or blood. Individuals carrying graft-donor T cell macrochimerism showed high graft-versus-host to host-versus-graft clonal ratios in allografts.

The chain recombines TRBV27 with TRBJ2-7, with 7 bases lining up with TRBD1. Sequencing used unstimulated CD4+ T cells sorted from spleen or lymph node cells, obtained before transplant. The receptor was derived from a human donor who was the organ donor for an intestinal transplant. Here the CDR3 reads CASSNQDRLLIYEQHF. In nucleotides, the CDR3 is TGTGCCAGCAGTAACCAGGACAGGTTACTAATCTACGAGCAGCACTTC.